The clone carrying this TCR beta chain was observed many times. Germline CDR1 is SGHTA and CDR2 is FQGTGA. The germline V and J ends were trimmed by 2 bases and 6 bases, with 10 bases remaining between them. The CDR3 sequence is 14 residues long. This entry belongs to a study of T cells in Graves' hyperthyroidism and ophthalmopathy. TCR beta CDR3 regions were amplified from RNA. Using the HTBI primer set, a first-round RT-PCR was run on the TCR CDR3. TCRdb re-called the multiplex PCR reads through MiXCR, storing one row per CDR3 protein. The sample carries almost 350,000 distinct CDR3 sequences, roughly 20% recorded once.

The chain couples TRBV7-3 to TRBJ2-2; D might be TRBD2 (6 bases). The receptor comes from a woman between 40 and 55 years old with Graves' ophthalmopathy. The sample was blood. In DNA, the CDR3 is TGTGCCAGCAGCTTATCCGGGGAGGCCGGGGAGCTGTTTTTT. This codes for CASSLSGEAGELFF.